This TCR beta chain was sequenced in a study of T cell clonality in common variable immunodeficiency. Whole-study results and caveats: CVID patient heterogeneity limited repertoire-clinical complication correlations. CVID subjects showed higher TCRbeta clonality than healthy controls. Reportedly, TCR beta sequences from common variable immunodeficiency showed fewer deletions and N-nucleotide insertions.

Patients and controls were mostly of Caucasian heritage. J lost 0 bases, V lost 6 bases, and 9 bases had no gene match. The CDR3 runs to 16 residues. CDR1 and CDR2 (germline): WSHSY, SAAADI. Some clones are missing from TCRdb's copy, which holds only in-frame ones; the method was immunoSEQ multiplex PCR. Observed in the sample are roughly 50,000 clones, none of them singletons. This clone has a count of ten or more. Its target is not known. The observed sequence ends 3 residues before the CDR3 terminus, with the missing tail filled in from the germline J gene. The sequencing input was peripheral blood mononuclear cells. The chain uses TRBV10-2 and TRBJ2-3; 7 bases fit TRBD1. The TCR comes from a person aged 18 to 69 in good health. The DNA read from the CDR3 is TGCGCCAGCAGGCAAACAGGGACAGTTAGCACAGATACG. Amino acids: CASRQTGTVSTDT. The full-length CDR3 reads as CASRQTGTVSTDTQYF.